This TCR beta chain was recovered during a study of glioma-infiltrating T cells after dendritic cell vaccination. The time point: after dendritic cell vaccination, including at tumor progression/relapse. In germline, CDR1 is MGHDK, CDR2 SYGVNS. V was trimmed by 4 bases and J by 5 bases, leaving 13 bases between them. The CDR3 extends over 14 amino acids. Only in-frame clones appear in the TCRdb table, and some are missing; sequencing was by immunoSEQ multiplex PCR. The profile shows under 75,000 clones, 85% to 90% of them singletons. Sequences were derived from blood, sampled after dendritic cell vaccination. This clonotype was obtained from a human donor with glioblastoma. The J gene is TRBJ2-3, the V gene TRBV25-1; D is perhaps TRBD1 (6 bases). CDR3 coding DNA: TGTGCCAGCAGTGGCCCAGGGGTCGGAGATACGCAGTATTTT. Its protein product is CASSGPGVGDTQYF.